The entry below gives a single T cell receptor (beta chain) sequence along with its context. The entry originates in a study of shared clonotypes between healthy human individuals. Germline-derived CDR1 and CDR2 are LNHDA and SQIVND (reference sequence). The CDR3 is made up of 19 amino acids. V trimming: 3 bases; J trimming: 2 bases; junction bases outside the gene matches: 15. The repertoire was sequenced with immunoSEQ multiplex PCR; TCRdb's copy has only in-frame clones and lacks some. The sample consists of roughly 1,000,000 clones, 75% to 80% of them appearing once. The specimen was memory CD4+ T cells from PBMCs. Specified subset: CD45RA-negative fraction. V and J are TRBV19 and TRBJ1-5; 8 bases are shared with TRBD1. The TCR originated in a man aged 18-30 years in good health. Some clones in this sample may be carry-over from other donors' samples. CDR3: CASSISGQGPILGNQPQHF. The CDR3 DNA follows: TGTGCCAGTAGTATTAGTGGACAGGGACCCATCCTGGGCAATCAGCCCCAGCATTTT.